A single sample gave rise to the 30 T cell receptor beta chains below, sequenced in a study of T cells in Graves' hyperthyroidism and ophthalmopathy. Amplified TCR beta CDR3 regions derived from RNA transcripts. HTBI primers were the set used in a first-round RT-PCR of the TCR CDR3. Each CDR3 protein is one row after TCRdb ran MiXCR on the multiplex PCR reads. Counted here are about 570,000 distinct CDR3 sequences, 11% to 15% occurring once; the ten biggest clones make up approximately 15%. The material sequenced was blood. Receptor source: a woman aged 40 to 50 with Graves' hyperthyroidism.

The J gene is TRBJ1-2, the V gene TRBV25-1, with D unclear. The CDR3 is 12 residues long. Per the germline V gene, CDR1 is MGHDK and CDR2 is SYGVNS. Trimming took off 5 bases at V and 8 bases at J, with 12 bases between the two ends. Written as DNA, the CDR3 is TGTGCCAGCAGTCGTGGCCCCATAGGCTACACCTTC. Translation: CASSRGPIGYTF.

The V call is TRBV28, the J call TRBJ2-7; 8 bases agree with TRBD2. The junction had 3 bases not matched to a gene; V was cut back by 10 bases and J by 1 base. The length of the CDR3 is 12 residues. Germline V gene sequence: CDR1 MDHEN, CDR2 SYDVKM. The CDR3 DNA is TGTGCCATCTCGGGGGGGTCCTACGAGCAGTACTTC. Amino acids: CAISGGSYEQYF.

J is TRBJ2-3 and V is TRBV19; maybe TRBD2 (5 bases). The germline V and J ends were trimmed by 10 bases and 5 bases, with 13 bases remaining between them. The germline CDR1 and CDR2 sequences are LNHDA and SQIVND (reference sequence). This CDR3 has 12 amino acids. The CDR3 sequence: CATKGGGDTQYF. The CDR3 nucleotides read TGTGCCACAAAGGGCGGAGGAGATACGCAGTATTTT.

This clonotype was detected only a few times. J is TRBJ1-6 and V is TRBV5-1; D is ambiguous. Germline CDR1 and CDR2: SGHRS and YFSETQ. The CDR3 totals 14 residues. The V and J ends lost 4 bases and 5 bases respectively, with 10 bases between them. The CDR3 region has the DNA TGCGCCAGCAGCACCGGGTCTCATAATTCACCCCTCCACTTT. It specifies CASSTGSHNSPLHF.

In this sample, this clonotype turned up many times. The V gene is TRBV7-3, the J gene TRBJ1-2; a possible D gene is TRBD1 (6 bases). The germline V gene encodes CDR1 SGHTA and CDR2 FQGTGA. V shed 10 bases and J shed 8 bases, with 23 bases lying between them. The CDR3 runs to 14 residues. The CDR3 loop reads CAKNNRELVAGYTF. The CDR3 nucleotides read TGTGCCAAGAATAACAGGGAGTTGGTTGCGGGCTACACCTTC.

Many counts were recorded for this clonotype. The V and J genes are TRBV20-1 and TRBJ2-1; D is possibly TRBD1 (6 bases). Germline V gene lookup returns CDR1 DFQATT and CDR2 SNEGSKA (reference sequence). Trimming stripped 1 base from V and 0 bases from J, with 10 bases between. This CDR3 region has 15 residues. The CDR3 DNA is TGCAGTGCTAGAGGCACAGGGAGCTCCTACAATGAGCAGTTCTTC. Translation gives CSARGTGSSYNEQFF.

The chain has TRBV28 and TRBJ1-3, with unresolved D. There are 13 residues in the CDR3. Trimming left V 8 bases short and J 4 bases short, with 12 bases between. CDR1 and CDR2 from the germline V gene are MDHEN and SYDVKM. This CDR3 is CASLTTVGNTIYF. The CDR3 DNA reads TGTGCCAGCCTAACCACGGTCGGAAACACCATATATTTT.

In its sample, this clonotype was seen a few times. This rearrangement joins TRBV9 to TRBJ2-7; unclear D gene. The V gene's germline CDR1 is SGDLS and CDR2 YYNGEE. V was cut by 4 bases and J by 0 bases, with 14 bases left in between. The CDR3 spans 15 residues. The CDR3 bases are TGTGCCAGCAGCCCCGCTGAGGCGAGCTCCTACGAGCAGTACTTC. Residues: CASSPAEASSYEQYF.

This clonotype was observed a handful of times. The V gene is TRBV30, the J gene TRBJ2-3, with D perhaps matching TRBD1 or TRBD2 (6 bases each). The ends were cut back, 3 bases at V and 3 bases at J, with 10 bases in the middle. CDR3 length: 13 residues. Germline V gives CDR1 GTSNPN, CDR2 SVGIG (reference sequence). The CDR3, as DNA: TGTGCCTGGAGACTAGGGGGGACAGATACGCAGTATTTT. This sequence encodes CAWRLGGTDTQYF.

This clonotype was observed at least ten times. V and J are TRBV29-1 and TRBJ2-1; 8 nucleotides match TRBD2. CDR1 is SQVTM and CDR2 is ANQGSEA in the germline V gene. The CDR3 contains 14 residues. J was trimmed by 6 bases and V by 7 bases; bases with no gene match: 11. In DNA, the CDR3 is TGCAGCGCCTCAAGAACTAGCGGAATCAATGAGCAGTTCTTC. Translating it yields CSASRTSGINEQFF.

This clonotype was recorded at least ten times. J is TRBJ1-1 and V is TRBV19; D call uncertain. Trimming pared 7 bases from V and 1 base from J, leaving 10 bases between. The CDR3 is 13 amino acids. Per germline, CDR1 LNHDA and CDR2 SQIVND (reference sequence). The CDR3 DNA is TGTGCCAGTACCCGAGGGCGGAACACTGAAGCTTTCTTT. Translating it yields CASTRGRNTEAFF.

This clonotype was found many times. This chain connects TRBV12-3 or TRBV12-4 to TRBJ1-2; D not resolved. The V end lost 1 base, the J end lost 14 bases, and 14 bases lay between the germline ends. This CDR3 spans 12 amino acids. CDR3 sequence (DNA): TGTGCCAGCAGTTTAGGAGGCAGAGTATCTACCTTC. This translates into CASSLGGRVSTF.

This clonotype was recorded at least ten times. The rearrangement links TRBV6-6 to TRBJ1-1; D is possibly TRBD1 (6 bases). CDR3 length: 15 amino acids. V lost 1 base, J lost 4 bases, and 13 bases lay in between. Germline CDR1 MNHNY, CDR2 SVGAGI (reference sequence). As DNA, the CDR3 is TGTGCCAGCAGTTACTTCGACAGGCCAGGCACTGAAGCTTTCTTT. It codes for CASSYFDRPGTEAFF.

J is TRBJ2-7 and V is TRBV20-1, with 10 bases matching TRBD2. CDR3 length equals 13 residues. Germline V gives CDR1 DFQATT, CDR2 SNEGSKA (reference sequence). J was trimmed by 7 bases and V by 1 base; bases with no gene match: 4. The CDR3 is CSARASGSKEQYF. In DNA, the CDR3 is TGCAGTGCTAGAGCTAGCGGGAGCAAAGAGCAGTACTTC.

With respect to this clonotype: A much larger clone differs by one base, so this may be a read error. The J gene is TRBJ1-4, the V gene TRBV28; 10 bases agree with TRBD1. Germline CDR1 reads MDHEN; CDR2 reads SYDVKM. CDR3 size: 15 residues. The CDR3 DNA sequence: TGTGCCGGCAGTCCGTTCGGGACAGGGGTTGAAAAACTGTTTTTT. This codes for CAGSPFGTGVEKLFF.

V is TRBV6-1 and J is TRBJ1-2; D is undetermined. The CDR3 is 11 amino acids. Germline CDR1 reads MNHNS; CDR2 reads SASEGT. V lost 10 bases and J lost 2, with 8 bases in between. CDR3 DNA: TGTGCCACCCACAAAAACTATGGCTACACCTTC. Its protein is CATHKNYGYTF.

The V call is TRBV19, the J call TRBJ2-1, with 11 bases lining up with TRBD2. Germline CDR1 LNHDA, CDR2 SQIVND (reference sequence). The CDR3 covers 17 residues. V trimming: 6 bases; J trimming: 5 bases; junction bases outside the gene matches: 12. This chain's CDR3 is CASRLLAGVKGDNEQFF. The CDR3 nucleotides read TGTGCCAGTAGATTACTAGCGGGAGTTAAGGGGGACAATGAGCAGTTCTTC.

This clonotype has at least ten counts. The J gene is TRBJ2-7, the V gene TRBV10-3, with 9 bases aligning to TRBD1. Trimming removed 9 bases from V and 3 bases from J; junction bases left unmatched: 12. The CDR3 is 15 residues long. The germline V gene encodes CDR1 ENHRY and CDR2 SYGVKD. In DNA, the CDR3 is TGTGCCATACAGACCGGGACAGGGATGTTCTACGAGCAGTACTTC. Encoded protein: CAIQTGTGMFYEQYF.

This rearrangement joins TRBV9 to TRBJ2-5; 7 bases fit TRBD2. Trimming took 3 bases from V and 4 from J; bases not matched to a gene: 12. Germline V lookup: CDR1 SGDLS, CDR2 YYNGEE. The CDR3 is made up of 16 amino acids. The CDR3 region is CASSATMGEGPETQYF. Here the CDR3 DNA reads TGTGCCAGCAGCGCAACAATGGGGGAGGGGCCAGAGACCCAGTACTTC.

This clonotype was recorded at least ten times. The chain uses TRBV3-1 and TRBJ1-2; 9 bases align to TRBD1. Germline V gives CDR1 LGHDT, CDR2 YNNKEL (reference sequence). The CDR3 is made up of 12 amino acids. V dropped 8 bases and J dropped 8; count of bases not matched to a gene: 6. CDR3 sequence reads: CASEGQGGGYTF. The CDR3, as DNA: TGTGCCAGCGAGGGACAGGGAGGCGGCTACACCTTC.

The chain links TRBV7-9 to TRBJ2-3; 8 positions agree with TRBD2. Germline V gives CDR1 SEHNR, CDR2 FQNEAQ (reference sequence). The CDR3 is 16 residues long. Unmatched junction bases numbered 10, after V lost 5 bases and J lost 3 bases. The CDR3 loop reads CASSQGAGESTDTQYF. DNA of the CDR3: TGTGCCAGCAGCCAGGGAGCGGGAGAGTCGACAGATACGCAGTATTTT.

This clonotype came up many times. The chain links TRBV12-3 or TRBV12-4 to TRBJ2-7; 9 positions agree with TRBD1. This CDR3 is built from 13 residues. Trimming removed 6 bases from V and 4 bases from J; junction bases left unmatched: 4. The CDR3 DNA reads as TGTGCCAGCAGGGGACAGGGTTGGTACGAGCAGTACTTC. Translating it yields CASRGQGWYEQYF.

This clonotype was seen many times. The chain joins TRBV28 to TRBJ2-5; D is ambiguous. V was pared by 8 bases and J by 2 bases, with 15 bases between. Germline V gene lookup returns CDR1 MDHEN and CDR2 SYDVKM. This CDR3 has 14 residues. The CDR3 DNA is TGTGCCAGCGGCAGGTGGGTTTTACAAGAGACCCAGTACTTC. Protein product: CASGRWVLQETQYF.

This clonotype was counted at least ten times. The chain carries TRBV20-1 and TRBJ2-7; weak D call: TRBD1 (6 bases). Trimming cost V 0 bases and J 2 bases, with 8 bases left between them. Germline V gene data show CDR1 as DFQATT and CDR2 as SNEGSKA (reference sequence). The CDR3 runs to 13 residues. CDR3 nucleotides: TGCAGTGCTAGAGAGCGACAGGCCTACGAGCAGTACTTC. It encodes CSARERQAYEQYF.

The chain is built from TRBV19 and TRBJ2-1; no definite D call. This CDR3 is 16 amino acids long. The V gene's germline CDR1 is LNHDA and CDR2 SQIVND (reference sequence). V gave up 0 bases and J gave up 0 bases, with 9 bases separating them. Here the CDR3 reads CASSIDPQSSYNEQFF. The CDR3 DNA is TGTGCCAGTAGTATAGACCCCCAGAGCTCCTACAATGAGCAGTTCTTC.

In this sample, this clonotype turned up many times. CDR3 nucleotide sequence: TGCAGCGCTGTAGGGCTAGTTATCTACAATGAGCAGTTCTTC. Translated, it gives CSAVGLVIYNEQFF. This chain connects TRBV29-1 to TRBJ2-1; D is unresolved. Germline V gene lookup returns CDR1 SQVTM and CDR2 ANQGSEA. Trimming took 7 bases from V and 3 from J, leaving 16 bases between them. The CDR3 is made up of 14 amino acids.

This clonotype was detected many times. The chain employs TRBV7-9 and TRBJ1-1; D remains unclear. CDR1 SEHNR and CDR2 FQNEAQ come from the germline V gene (reference sequence). CDR3 length: 13 residues. Deletions cut 5 bases from V and 1 base from J, with 8 bases between. The CDR3 DNA sequence: TGTGCCAGCAGCCGTTCAAAGAACACTGAAGCTTTCTTT. Amino acids: CASSRSKNTEAFF.

This clonotype was observed at least ten times. The chain couples TRBV20-1 to TRBJ1-1; a possible D gene is TRBD1 (6 bases). This CDR3 spans 12 amino acids. The ends were cut back, 6 bases at V and 4 bases at J, with 12 bases in the middle. Germline assignment: CDR1 DFQATT and CDR2 SNEGSKA (reference sequence). The CDR3 sequence: CSASWGATEAFF. CDR3 bases: TGCAGTGCGAGCTGGGGGGCCACTGAAGCTTTCTTT.

This clonotype was detected many times. The J gene is TRBJ2-2, the V gene TRBV6-2 or TRBV6-3; TRBD2 matches at 11 bases. The ends lost 2 bases at V and 1 base at J; junction bases unmatched: 3. Germline V gene sequence: CDR1 MNHEY, CDR2 SVGEGT. The CDR3 is 17 residues long. Written as DNA, the CDR3 is TGTGCCAGCAGTTACCAACTAGCGGGGGTGAACACCGGGGAGCTGTTTTTT. This translates into CASSYQLAGVNTGELFF.

Many counts were recorded for this clonotype. The rearrangement uses TRBV27 and TRBJ2-7; D tentatively reads TRBD1 or TRBD2 (5 bases each). CDR1 and CDR2 (germline): MNHEY, SMNVEV (reference sequence). V was cut by 6 bases and J by 0 bases, with 15 bases left in between. The CDR3 is 15 residues long. The CDR3 DNA reads as TGTGCCAGCAGAAAGGGACCCAGTGGCTCCTACGAGCAGTACTTC. Its protein is CASRKGPSGSYEQYF.